The next 18 T cell receptor beta chains were all read from a single sample in a study of shared clonotypes between healthy human individuals. The assay was immunoSEQ multiplex PCR, and TCRdb's table has in-frame clones only and misses some. The data show some 500,000 clones, with approximately 94% seen just once and about 0.064% held by the top ten. Sample: naive CD4+ T cells sorted from blood. The subset is: CD45RA+ positively selected. The origin of the receptors is a woman aged 25 to 39 in good health.

The rearrangement uses TRBV6-1 and TRBJ1-1; D perhaps matches TRBD1 (5 bases). There are 16 residues in the CDR3. The germline V and J ends were trimmed by 3 bases and 1 base, with 15 bases remaining between them. Germline CDR1 MNHNS, CDR2 SASEGT. For the CDR3, the DNA is TGTGCCAGCAGTGACCGTTTCAGGGCGGGGAACACTGAAGCTTTCTTT. Amino acid sequence: CASSDRFRAGNTEAFF.

To note about this clone: Other DNA sequences in this specimen translate into the identical CDR3. The V gene is TRBV28, the J gene TRBJ2-7; unclear D gene. V gave up 6 bases and J gave up 4 bases, with 13 bases separating them. The CDR3 has 13 residues. Looked up from germline, CDR1 is MDHEN and CDR2 is SYDVKM. The CDR3 is CASSLPAPYEQYF. The CDR3 DNA follows: TGTGCCAGCAGCCTACCAGCTCCTTACGAGCAGTACTTC. The whole variable domain, remainder taken from reference TRBV28 and TRBJ2-7, is DVKVTQSSRYLVKRTGEKVFLECVQDMDHENMFWYRQDPGLGLRLIYFSYDVKMKEKGDIPEGYSVSREKKERFSLILESASTNQTSMYLCASSLPAPYEQYFGPGTRLTVT.

The CDR3 reads CASSESWTGGTDTQYF. The CDR3 coding sequence is TGCGCCAGCAGTGAGTCTTGGACAGGGGGCACAGATACGCAGTATTTT. This sequence joins TRBV10-1 and TRBJ2-3, with TRBD1 identical over 9 bases. V trimming: 0 bases; J trimming: 1 base; junction bases outside the gene matches: 2. CDR3 length: 16 amino acids. Germline CDR1 and CDR2: WNHNN and SYGVQD (reference sequence).

J is TRBJ1-1 and V is TRBV5-1; 7 bases agree with TRBD1. The CDR3 sequence is 14 residues long. V shed 7 bases and J 0 bases; nucleotides not matched to a gene: 6. CDR1 and CDR2 (germline): SGHRS, YFSETQ. The CDR3 loop reads CASAMGQLNTEAFF. CDR3 DNA: TGCGCCAGCGCTATGGGACAGCTGAACACTGAAGCTTTCTTT.

V is TRBV28 and J is TRBJ2-5; TRBD2 matches 10 bases. Germline V gene lookup returns CDR1 MDHEN and CDR2 SYDVKM. The CDR3 runs 15 residues. J was trimmed by 3 bases and V by 4 bases; bases with no gene match: 5. CDR3 nucleotides: TGTGCCAGCAGTTCAGAACTAGCGGGAAAAGAGACCCAGTACTTC. This translates into CASSSELAGKETQYF. Filled out from reference TRBV28 and TRBJ2-5, the complete variable domain reads DVKVTQSSRYLVKRTGEKVFLECVQDMDHENMFWYRQDPGLGLRLIYFSYDVKMKEKGDIPEGYSVSREKKERFSLILESASTNQTSMYLCASSSELAGKETQYFGPGTRLLVL.

The table lists this clone with a count of one. The J gene is TRBJ2-1, the V gene TRBV19; 11 positions agree with TRBD2. Per the germline V gene, CDR1 is LNHDA and CDR2 is SQIVND (reference sequence). The V segment lost 3 bases and the J segment 8 bases; nucleotides outside the gene matches: 6. The CDR3 is 15 residues long. The CDR3 spells CASSIGSGRVDEQFF. The CDR3, as DNA: TGTGCCAGTAGTATTGGTAGCGGGAGGGTTGATGAGCAGTTCTTC.

The V and J genes are TRBV5-5 and TRBJ1-2; 8 bases line up with TRBD1. The germline gives CDR1 SGHKS, CDR2 YYEKEE (reference sequence). V was clipped by 4 bases and J by 2 bases; unmatched bases: 16. CDR3 length: 18 residues. The CDR3 DNA is TGTGCCAGCAGCGGCCAAGGACAGGGTTCGGCCCACAACTATGGCTACACCTTC. Protein product: CASSGQGQGSAHNYGYTF.

The chain has TRBV5-4 and TRBJ2-1, with 15 bases aligning to TRBD2. Germline CDR1 reads SGHNT; CDR2 reads YYREEE (reference sequence). Trimming removed 1 base from V and 9 bases from J; junction bases left unmatched: 5. This CDR3 contains 16 residues. The CDR3 loop is CASSLSQGLAGGEQFF. Written as DNA, the CDR3 is TGTGCCAGCAGCTTGTCCCAGGGACTAGCGGGAGGTGAGCAGTTCTTC.

Here the CDR3 DNA reads TGTGCCAGCAGCCTCCCAACCTACGAGCAGTACTTC. As protein: CASSLPTYEQYF. The chain recombines TRBV11-2 with TRBJ2-5; D not resolved. Matching the DNA end better, TRBJ2-7 makes the J call doubtful. Germline V gene lookup returns CDR1 SGHAT and CDR2 FQNNGV. This CDR3 has 12 amino acids.

The chain is built from TRBV23-1 and TRBJ2-3; D gene unclear. TRBV23-1 is reported as an ORF; its role is uncertain. Trimming left V 6 bases short and J 2 bases short, with 18 bases between. This CDR3 has 16 amino acids. CDR3 amino acids: CASSPWLRLITDTQYF. In DNA form, the CDR3 reads TGCGCCAGCAGCCCCTGGTTGAGACTGATCACAGATACGCAGTATTTT.

This clone has just one count. V gene TRBV11-2 combines with J gene TRBJ2-1; D gene uncertain. This CDR3 comprises 15 residues. The ends were cut back, 5 bases at V and 8 bases at J, with 19 bases in the middle. Per germline, CDR1 SGHAT and CDR2 FQNNGV. DNA of the CDR3: TGTGCCAGCAGCCCCGATCTAGTAGCTGGGTATGAGCAGTTCTTC. Protein: CASSPDLVAGYEQFF.

This clone appeared a single time. The V call is TRBV5-1, the J call TRBJ2-6; unclear D gene. This CDR3 is built from 16 residues. CDR1 is SGHRS, CDR2 YFSETQ, per germline. Between the trimmed V and J ends, which lost 4 bases and 4 bases, there was a span of 15 bases. The CDR3: CASSLSYSAGANVLTF. The CDR3 DNA reads TGCGCCAGCAGCCTATCGTATAGTGCGGGGGCCAACGTCCTGACTTTC. The whole variable domain, remainder taken from reference TRBV5-1 and TRBJ2-6, is KAGVTQTPRYLIKTRGQQVTLSCSPISGHRSVSWYQQTPGQGLQFLFEYFSETQRNKGNFPGRFSGRQFSNSRSEMNVSTLELGDSALYLCASSLSYSAGANVLTFGAGSRLTVL.

The V gene is TRBV6-5, the J gene TRBJ2-7; D not resolved. The CDR3 spans 15 residues. Trimming removed 0 bases from V and 2 bases from J, with 11 bases in between. Germline V lookup: CDR1 MNHEY, CDR2 SVGAGI. Written as DNA, the CDR3 is TGTGCCAGCAGTTACTCGAGTTACCCAACCTACGAGCAGTACTTC. It codes for CASSYSSYPTYEQYF.

The V gene is TRBV27, the J gene TRBJ2-3; tentatively, D is TRBD1 (5 bases). Trimming left V 7 bases short and J 2 bases short, with 13 bases between. The CDR3 spans 14 residues. The V gene's germline CDR1 is MNHEY and CDR2 SMNVEV (reference sequence). CDR3 sequence (DNA): TGTGCCAGCACTCTGGACACGTACACAGATACGCAGTATTTT. It specifies CASTLDTYTDTQYF.

This chain uses TRBV11-3 with TRBJ2-2; a possible D gene is TRBD1 (6 bases). The CDR3 consists of 14 residues. Germline V gene sequence: CDR1 SGHNT, CDR2 YENEEA. V shed 3 bases and J shed 1 base, with 6 bases lying between them. CDR3 sequence: CASSLGQNTGELFF. The DNA of the CDR3 is TGTGCCAGCAGCTTGGGACAGAACACCGGGGAGCTGTTTTTT.

V gene TRBV4-1 combines with J gene TRBJ2-1, with 10 bases fitting TRBD2. CDR1 and CDR2 from the germline V gene are MGHRA and YSYEKL. J lost 3 bases, V lost 3 bases, and 5 bases had no gene match. The CDR3 is made up of 16 amino acids. CDR3 DNA sequence: TGCGCCAGCAGCCATCCCGGGACTAGCGTCTACAATGAGCAGTTCTTC. As protein: CASSHPGTSVYNEQFF.

This sequence joins TRBV2 and TRBJ1-4; D gene unclear. This CDR3 region has 14 residues. Trimming took 7 bases from V and 8 from J, leaving 17 bases between them. Germline assignment: CDR1 SNHLY and CDR2 FYNNEI. In DNA, the CDR3 is TGTGCCAGCACCCGCCAGTGGGTCGACGAAAAACTGTTTTTT. Its translation is CASTRQWVDEKLFF.

The rearrangement joins TRBV18 to TRBJ1-2, with D possibly being TRBD1 (5 bases). The CDR3 runs to 14 residues. Germline CDR1 KGHSH, CDR2 LQKENI. V shed 4 bases and J shed 2 bases, with 11 bases lying between them. This chain's CDR3 is CASSRGGENYGYTF. DNA for the CDR3: TGTGCCAGCTCACGTGGGGGAGAAAACTATGGCTACACCTTC.